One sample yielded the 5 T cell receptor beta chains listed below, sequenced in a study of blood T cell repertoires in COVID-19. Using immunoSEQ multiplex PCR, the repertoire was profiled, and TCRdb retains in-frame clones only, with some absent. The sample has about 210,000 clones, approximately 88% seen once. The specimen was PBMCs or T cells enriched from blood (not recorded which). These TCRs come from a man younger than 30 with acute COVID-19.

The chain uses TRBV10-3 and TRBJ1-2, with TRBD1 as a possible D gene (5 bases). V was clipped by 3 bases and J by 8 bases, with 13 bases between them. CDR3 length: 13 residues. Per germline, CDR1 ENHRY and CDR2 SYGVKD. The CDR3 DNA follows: TGTGCCATCAGTGATCAGGGTATCGAGGGCTACACCTTC. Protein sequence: CAISDQGIEGYTF.

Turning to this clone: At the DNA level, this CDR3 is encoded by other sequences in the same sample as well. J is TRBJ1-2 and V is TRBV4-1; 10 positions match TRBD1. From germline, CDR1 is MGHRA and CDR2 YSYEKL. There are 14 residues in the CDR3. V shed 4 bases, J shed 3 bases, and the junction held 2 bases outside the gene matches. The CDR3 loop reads CASSPGQGDYGYTF. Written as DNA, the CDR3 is TGCGCCAGCAGCCCCGGACAGGGGGACTATGGCTACACCTTC.

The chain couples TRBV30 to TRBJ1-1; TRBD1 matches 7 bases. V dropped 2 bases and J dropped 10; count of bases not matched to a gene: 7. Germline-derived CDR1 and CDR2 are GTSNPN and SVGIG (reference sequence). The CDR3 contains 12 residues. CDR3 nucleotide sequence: TGTGCCTGGAGTCAGGAGGGGGCGCGAGCTTTCTTT. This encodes CAWSQEGARAFF.

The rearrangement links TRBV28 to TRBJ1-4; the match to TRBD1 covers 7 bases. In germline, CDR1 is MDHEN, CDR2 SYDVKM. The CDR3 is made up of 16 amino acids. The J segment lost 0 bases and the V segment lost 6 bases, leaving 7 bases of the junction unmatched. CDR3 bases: TGTGCCAGCAGCCCCTACAGGGGTTCAACTAATGAAAAACTGTTTTTT. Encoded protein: CASSPYRGSTNEKLFF. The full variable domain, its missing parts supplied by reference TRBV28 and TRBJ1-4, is DVKVTQSSRYLVKRTGEKVFLECVQDMDHENMFWYRQDPGLGLRLIYFSYDVKMKEKGDIPEGYSVSREKKERFSLILESASTNQTSMYLCASSPYRGSTNEKLFFGSGTQLSVL.

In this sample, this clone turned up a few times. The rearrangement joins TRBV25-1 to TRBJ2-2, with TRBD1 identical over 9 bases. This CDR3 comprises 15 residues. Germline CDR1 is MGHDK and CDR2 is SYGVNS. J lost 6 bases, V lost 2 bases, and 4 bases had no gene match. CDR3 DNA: TGTGCCAGCAGTGAACGGGACAGGGAAGCCGGGGAGCTGTTTTTT. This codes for CASSERDREAGELFF.